The TCR beta chain described here comes from a study of T-cell memory formation after mild COVID-19. Turning to the study itself: The study found TCR clusters largely donor specific.

Findings and caveats of the study: A subset of responding clones appeared in pre-infection memory, suggesting cross-reactive memory joined.

MiXCR, run by TCRdb on the 5' RACE reads, gives a single entry per CDR3 protein. The data show a few hundred thousand distinct CDR3 sequences, around a fifth seen once. The germline V gene encodes CDR1 LGHNA and CDR2 YSLEER. This CDR3 is built from 16 residues. Trimming removed 4 bases from V and 2 bases from J, with 18 bases in between. This clonotype occurred once. Its antigen is as yet unknown. Sequencing was done on a sample of PBMCs or a T cell subset sorted from them (not recorded which). This TCR was sampled from an adult woman who had mild COVID-19 (a few samples of this study predate the infection). Cell type and time point are not known. The V call is TRBV4-3, the J call TRBJ2-7, with D perhaps TRBD1 (6 bases). CDR3 sequence (DNA): TGCGCCAGCAGCCCAACCGCTGGACAGCTCCCCTACGAGCAGTACTTC. Protein: CASSPTAGQLPYEQYF.